The 15 T cell receptor beta chains reported below all come from one sample, sequenced in a study of Graves' ophthalmopathy and Graves' hyperthyroidism. TCR beta CDR3 amplification used RNA transcripts. The first round was an RT-PCR with HTBI primers, and the second round was a multiplex PCR. TCRdb reanalysed the multiplex PCR reads using MiXCR and keeps one entry per CDR3 protein. This table holds over a million distinct CDR3 sequences, about two fifths found once. Sequences were obtained from peripheral blood or thyroid tissue (not recorded which). The receptors originated from an adult man with Graves' hyperthyroidism.

The table lists this clonotype with many counts. The gene calls are TRBV2 and TRBJ1-1; 7 bases fit TRBD1. V shed 4 bases and J 4 bases; nucleotides not matched to a gene: 3. Germline CDR1 and CDR2: SNHLY and FYNNEI. The length of the CDR3 is 13 residues. CDR3 amino acids: CASSGPGGTEAFF. The CDR3 DNA reads TGTGCCAGCAGTGGTCCAGGGGGCACTGAAGCTTTCTTT. Drawing the rest from reference TRBV2 and TRBJ1-1, the complete variable domain is EPEVTQTPSHQVTQMGQEVILRCVPISNHLYFYWYRQILGQKVEFLVSFYNNEISEKSEIFDDQFSVERPDGSNFTLKIRSTKLEDSAMYFCASSGPGGTEAFFGQGTRLTVV.

Turning to this clonotype: One end of the junction does not line up with germline, which may come from a read error. The V call is TRBV2, the J call TRBJ1-3, with D possibly being TRBD1 (6 bases). The CDR3 has 13 amino acids. Germline assignment: CDR1 SNHLY and CDR2 FYNNEI. The CDR3 DNA reads TGTGCCAGCAAGACAGGTGCTGGAGACACCATATATTTT. Translation: CASKTGAGDTIYF.

This clonotype was seen repeatedly, ten times or more. V gene TRBV10-3 combines with J gene TRBJ1-5; possible D gene TRBD1, 5 bases. The CDR3 consists of 15 residues. V was clipped by 6 bases and J by 0 bases, with 12 bases between them. Germline loops: CDR1 ENHRY, CDR2 SYGVKD. The CDR3 sequence: CAIRGTDDSNQPQHF. In DNA form, the CDR3 reads TGTGCCATCAGAGGGACCGATGATAGCAATCAGCCCCAGCATTTT.

This rearrangement joins TRBV9 to TRBJ2-2; D is ambiguous. This CDR3 has 13 amino acids. Between the trimmed V and J ends, which lost 0 bases and 8 bases, there was a span of 8 bases. The germline V gene encodes CDR1 SGDLS and CDR2 YYNGEE. For the CDR3, the DNA is TGTGCCAGCAGCGTAGACGTCGTTGGGGAGCTGTTTTTT. Protein product: CASSVDVVGELFF.

This clonotype was seen only a few times. The J gene is TRBJ2-7, the V gene TRBV13; D not resolved. The CDR3 extends over 14 amino acids. Germline CDR1 and CDR2: PRHDT and FYEKMQ (reference sequence). V lost 5 bases, J lost 0 bases, and 11 bases lay in between. CDR3 protein: CASSPVGTSYEQYF. CDR3 DNA: TGTGCCAGCAGCCCCGTGGGTACCTCCTACGAGCAGTACTTC.

The rearrangement links TRBV29-1 to TRBJ1-1; D uncertain. The ends were cut back, 4 bases at V and 8 bases at J, with 11 bases in the middle. The CDR3 sequence is 11 residues long. Germline V gene data show CDR1 as SQVTM and CDR2 as ANQGSEA. The CDR3 is CSVGPGAEAFF. In DNA, the CDR3 is TGCAGCGTTGGGCCCGGCGCCGAAGCTTTCTTT. The entire variable domain, with the rest obtained from reference TRBV29-1 and TRBJ1-1, is as follows: SAVISQKPSRDICQRGTSLTIQCQVDSQVTMMFWYRQQPGQSLTLIATANQGSEATYESGFVIDKFPISRPNLTFSTLTVSNMSPEDSSIYLCSVGPGAEAFFGQGTRLTVV.

Details on this clonotype: A read error may explain this, as a much larger clone is one base away. J is TRBJ1-2 and V is TRBV10-2; 7 bases are shared with TRBD1. The germline CDR1 and CDR2 sequences are WSHSY and SAAADI. CDR3 length equals 13 residues. The CDR3 is CASSYSQGVGYAF. CDR3 sequence (DNA): TGTGCCAGCAGTTACTCGCAGGGGGTTGGCTACGCCTTC.

This clonotype was seen at least ten times. This chain links TRBV12-3 or TRBV12-4 with TRBJ2-7; 8 positions match TRBD1. V lost 5 bases and J lost 5; bases outside the gene matches: 8. This CDR3 has 14 residues. The CDR3 here is CASSTWTGLNEQYF. The CDR3 bases are TGTGCCAGCAGTACCTGGACAGGGCTCAACGAGCAGTACTTC.

The CDR3, as DNA: TGTGCCAGCACAGATTCCGGGACACGACTTCAAGAGACCCAGTACTTC. Protein product: CASTDSGTRLQETQYF. The chain recombines TRBV25-1 with TRBJ2-5; D is possibly TRBD1 (6 bases). Trimming removed 7 bases from V and 2 bases from J, with 20 bases in between. This CDR3 comprises 16 residues. CDR1 MGHDK and CDR2 SYGVNS come from the germline V gene.

This clonotype was seen ten or more times. CDR3 amino acids: CASSPMTIWEKLFF. CDR3 sequence (DNA): TGTGCCAGCAGCCCCATGACAATTTGGGAAAAACTGTTTTTT. This chain joins TRBV7-9 and TRBJ1-4; D is ambiguous. The CDR3 runs to 14 residues. V lost 5 bases and J 8 bases, leaving 15 bases between the germline ends. From germline, CDR1 is SEHNR and CDR2 FQNEAQ (reference sequence).

This sequence joins TRBV10-3 and TRBJ1-2; D call uncertain. From germline, CDR1 is ENHRY and CDR2 SYGVKD. The CDR3 length is 13 residues. V was clipped by 6 bases and J by 8 bases, with 16 bases between them. The CDR3 bases are TGTGCCATCAGCGAGAACCGGAAGACGGGCTACACCTTC. The encoded protein is CAISENRKTGYTF.

This clonotype was detected a few times. The V gene is TRBV10-2, the J gene TRBJ2-2, with no clear D. In germline, CDR1 is WSHSY, CDR2 SAAADI. With 0 bases removed from V and 1 base from J, the gap between germline ends came to 6 bases. The CDR3 consists of 15 residues. The CDR3 reads CASSESTVNTGELFF. The CDR3, as DNA: TGCGCCAGCAGTGAGTCAACTGTGAACACCGGGGAGCTGTTTTTT.

This clonotype occurred a few times. The chain recombines TRBV6-1 with TRBJ2-5; D is unclear. The germline V gene has CDR1 MNHNS and CDR2 SASEGT. The CDR3 has 13 residues. Deletions cut 6 bases from V and 2 bases from J, with 10 bases between. The CDR3 spells CASSPLSQETQYF. CDR3 sequence (DNA): TGTGCCAGCAGCCCACTGTCTCAAGAGACCCAGTACTTC.

This clonotype was found many times. CDR3 bases: TGTGCCACGACGGATGACCCCAATCAGCCCCAGCATTTT. The encoded protein is CATTDDPNQPQHF. The chain recombines TRBV15 with TRBJ1-5; no clear D gene. Germline V gene sequence: CDR1 LNHNV, CDR2 YYDKDF (reference sequence). V dropped 9 bases and J dropped 3 bases, with 12 bases sitting between them. This CDR3 spans 13 amino acids.

This clonotype was detected many times. The CDR3 spells CSASFRAGEAFF. CDR3 sequence (DNA): TGCAGTGCTAGTTTCCGTGCCGGTGAAGCTTTCTTT. V and J are TRBV20-1 and TRBJ1-1; no definite D call. V was trimmed by 3 bases and J by 7 bases, leaving 12 bases between them. The CDR3 contains 12 residues. CDR1 DFQATT and CDR2 SNEGSKA come from the germline V gene (reference sequence).